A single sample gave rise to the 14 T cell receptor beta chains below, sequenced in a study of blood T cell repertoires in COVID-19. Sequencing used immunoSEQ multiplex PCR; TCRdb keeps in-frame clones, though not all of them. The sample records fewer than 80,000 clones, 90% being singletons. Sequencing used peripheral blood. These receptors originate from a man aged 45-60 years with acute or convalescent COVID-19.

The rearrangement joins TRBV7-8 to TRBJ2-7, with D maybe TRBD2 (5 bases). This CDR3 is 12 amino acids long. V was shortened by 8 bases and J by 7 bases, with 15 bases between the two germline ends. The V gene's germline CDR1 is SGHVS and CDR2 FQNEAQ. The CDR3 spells CASSGSIREQYF. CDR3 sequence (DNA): TGTGCCAGCTCGGGGAGTATAAGGGAGCAGTACTTC.

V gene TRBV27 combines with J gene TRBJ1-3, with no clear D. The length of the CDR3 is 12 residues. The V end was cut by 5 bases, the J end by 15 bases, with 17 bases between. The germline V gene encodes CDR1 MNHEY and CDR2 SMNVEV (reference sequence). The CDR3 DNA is TGTGCCAGCAGTCCCCGGACTGGTTTGCAATATTTT. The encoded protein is CASSPRTGLQYF.

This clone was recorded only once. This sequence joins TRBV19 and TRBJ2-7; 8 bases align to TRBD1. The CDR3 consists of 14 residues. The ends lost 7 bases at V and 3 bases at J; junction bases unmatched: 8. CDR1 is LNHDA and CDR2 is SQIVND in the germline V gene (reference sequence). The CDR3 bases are TGTGCCAGTACACCGGGACAGGCTAACTACGAGCAGTACTTC. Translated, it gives CASTPGQANYEQYF.

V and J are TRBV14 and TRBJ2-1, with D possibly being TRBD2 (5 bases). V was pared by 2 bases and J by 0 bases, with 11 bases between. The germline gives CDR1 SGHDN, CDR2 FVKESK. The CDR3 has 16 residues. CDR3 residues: CASSQQRNPSYNEQFF. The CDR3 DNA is TGTGCCAGCAGCCAACAGCGGAACCCCTCCTACAATGAGCAGTTCTTC.

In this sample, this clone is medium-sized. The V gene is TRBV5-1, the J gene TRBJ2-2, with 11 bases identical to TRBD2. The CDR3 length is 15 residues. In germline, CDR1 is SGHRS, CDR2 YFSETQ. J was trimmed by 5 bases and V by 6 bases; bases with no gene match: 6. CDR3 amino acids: CASIALAGVTGELFF. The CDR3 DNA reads TGCGCCAGCATCGCACTAGCGGGAGTTACCGGGGAGCTGTTTTTT.

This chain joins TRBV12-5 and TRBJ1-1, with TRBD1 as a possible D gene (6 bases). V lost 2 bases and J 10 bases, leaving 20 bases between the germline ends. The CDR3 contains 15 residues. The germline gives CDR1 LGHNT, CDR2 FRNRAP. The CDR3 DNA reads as TGTGCTAGTGGTTTGATTACAGGGAATCCCCCTCGAGCTTTCTTT. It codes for CASGLITGNPPRAFF.

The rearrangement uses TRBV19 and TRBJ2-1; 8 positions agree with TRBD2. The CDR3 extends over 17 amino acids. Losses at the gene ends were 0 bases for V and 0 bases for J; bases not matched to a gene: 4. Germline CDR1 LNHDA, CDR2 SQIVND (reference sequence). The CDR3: CASSIDLTSGSYNEQFF. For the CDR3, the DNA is TGTGCCAGTAGTATAGATCTAACTAGCGGCTCCTACAATGAGCAGTTCTTC.

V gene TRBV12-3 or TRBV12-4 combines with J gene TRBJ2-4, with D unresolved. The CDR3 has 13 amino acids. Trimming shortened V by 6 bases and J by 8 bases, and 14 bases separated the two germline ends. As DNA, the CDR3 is TGTGCCAGCAGCATCGGCAGCGCGGACATTCAGTACTTC. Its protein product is CASSIGSADIQYF.

CDR3 in DNA: TGTGCCAGCAGCGTAGGGACAGGGGGCTCCTACGAGCAGTACTTC. Translating it yields CASSVGTGGSYEQYF. The chain carries TRBV9 and TRBJ2-7; 10 nucleotides agree with TRBD1. Germline CDR1 reads SGDLS; CDR2 reads YYNGEE. Germline trimming cut 0 bases from V and 0 bases from J; bases unmatched to any gene: 0. This CDR3 region has 15 residues.

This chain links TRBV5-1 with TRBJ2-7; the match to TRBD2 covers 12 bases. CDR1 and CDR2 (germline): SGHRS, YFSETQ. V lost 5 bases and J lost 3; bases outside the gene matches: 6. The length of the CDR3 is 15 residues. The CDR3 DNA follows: TGCGCCAGCAGTTATCGGACTAGCGGGAACTACGAGCAGTACTTC. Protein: CASSYRTSGNYEQYF.

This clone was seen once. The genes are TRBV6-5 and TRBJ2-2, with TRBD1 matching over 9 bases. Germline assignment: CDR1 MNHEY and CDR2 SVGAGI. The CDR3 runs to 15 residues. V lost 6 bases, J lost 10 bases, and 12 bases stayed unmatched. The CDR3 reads CASSKGQGNSVELFF. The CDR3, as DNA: TGTGCCAGCAGCAAGGGACAGGGCAATTCTGTGGAGCTGTTTTTT.

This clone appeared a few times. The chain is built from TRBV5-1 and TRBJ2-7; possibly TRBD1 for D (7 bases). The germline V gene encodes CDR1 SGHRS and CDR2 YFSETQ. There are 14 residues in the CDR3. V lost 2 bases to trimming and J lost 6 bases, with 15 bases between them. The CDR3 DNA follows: TGCGCCAGCAGCTTTACAGGGGACTCCCCCGAGCAGTACTTC. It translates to CASSFTGDSPEQYF. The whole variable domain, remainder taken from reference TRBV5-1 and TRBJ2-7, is KAGVTQTPRYLIKTRGQQVTLSCSPISGHRSVSWYQQTPGQGLQFLFEYFSETQRNKGNFPGRFSGRQFSNSRSEMNVSTLELGDSALYLCASSFTGDSPEQYFGPGTRLTVT.

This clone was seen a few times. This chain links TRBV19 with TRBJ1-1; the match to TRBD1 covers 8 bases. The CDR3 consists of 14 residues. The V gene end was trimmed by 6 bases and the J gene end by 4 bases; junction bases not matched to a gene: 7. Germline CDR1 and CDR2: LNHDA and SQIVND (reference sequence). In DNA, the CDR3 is TGTGCCAGTAGCCCTACAGGGGGGGGCACTGAAGCTTTCTTT. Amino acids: CASSPTGGGTEAFF.

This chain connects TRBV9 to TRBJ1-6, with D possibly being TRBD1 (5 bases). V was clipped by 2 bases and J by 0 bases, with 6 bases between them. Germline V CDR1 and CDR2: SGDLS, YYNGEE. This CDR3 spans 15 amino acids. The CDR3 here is CASSVQGSYNSPLHF. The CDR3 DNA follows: TGTGCCAGCAGCGTTCAGGGCTCCTATAATTCACCCCTCCACTTT.